This T cell receptor (beta chain) was observed in a study of breast tumors, draining lymph nodes, adjacent tissues. Whole-study results and caveats: The data were judged consistent with most tumor T cells coming from lymph node and expanding in tumor. Tumors had less TCR diversity than lymph nodes, more than nontumor tissue.

Germline V CDR1 and CDR2: SEHNR, FQNEAQ (reference sequence). J gave up 5 bases and V 0 bases, and 6 bases lay outside the gene matches. The CDR3 runs to 16 residues. Remarks on this clonotype: Its cognate antigen is unknown.

TCRdb re-derived calls from the multiplex PCR reads in MiXCR, one entry per CDR3 protein. The sample contains some 130,000 distinct CDR3 sequences, nearly 20% of which appear only once. Axillary draining lymph nodes of breast cancer patients supplied the node samples. Material: axillary lymph node tissue. This TCR was sampled from a female donor with breast cancer. Some clones in this sample may be carry-over from other donors' samples. The chain links TRBV7-9 to TRBJ2-2; TRBD2 matches at 7 bases. This chain's CDR3 is CASSLALGGGTGELFF. In DNA form, the CDR3 reads TGTGCCAGCAGCTTAGCCCTAGGCGGGGGTACCGGGGAGCTGTTTTTT.